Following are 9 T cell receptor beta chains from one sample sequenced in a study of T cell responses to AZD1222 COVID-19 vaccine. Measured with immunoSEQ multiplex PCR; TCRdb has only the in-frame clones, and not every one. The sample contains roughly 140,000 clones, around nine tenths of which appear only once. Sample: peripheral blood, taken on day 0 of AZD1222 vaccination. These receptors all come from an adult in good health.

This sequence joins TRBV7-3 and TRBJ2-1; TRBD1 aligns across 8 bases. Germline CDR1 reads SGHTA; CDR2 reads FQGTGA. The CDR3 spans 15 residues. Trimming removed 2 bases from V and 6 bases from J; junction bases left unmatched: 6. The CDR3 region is CASSLGQGWGNEQFF. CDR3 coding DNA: TGTGCCAGCAGCTTAGGACAGGGTTGGGGCAATGAGCAGTTCTTC.

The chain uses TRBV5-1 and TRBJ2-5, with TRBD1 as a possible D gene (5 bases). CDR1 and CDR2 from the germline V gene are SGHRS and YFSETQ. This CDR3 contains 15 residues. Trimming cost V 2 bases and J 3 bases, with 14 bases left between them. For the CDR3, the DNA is TGCGCCAGCAGCTTTTCTCAGGGTTCGAAAGAGACCCAGTACTTC. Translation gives CASSFSQGSKETQYF.

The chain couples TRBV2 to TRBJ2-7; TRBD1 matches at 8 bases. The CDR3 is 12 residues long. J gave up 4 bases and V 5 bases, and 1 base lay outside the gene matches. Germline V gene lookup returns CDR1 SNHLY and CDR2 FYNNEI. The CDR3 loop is CASSRDRYEQYF. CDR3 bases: TGTGCCAGCAGTAGGGACAGGTACGAGCAGTACTTC.

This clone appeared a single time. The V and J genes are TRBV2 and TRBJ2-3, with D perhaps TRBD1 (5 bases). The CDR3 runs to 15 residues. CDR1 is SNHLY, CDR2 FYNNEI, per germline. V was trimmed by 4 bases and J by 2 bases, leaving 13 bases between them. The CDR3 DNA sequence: TGTGCCAGCAGTGCGGGCAGGGCCCTCACAGATACGCAGTATTTT. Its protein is CASSAGRALTDTQYF.

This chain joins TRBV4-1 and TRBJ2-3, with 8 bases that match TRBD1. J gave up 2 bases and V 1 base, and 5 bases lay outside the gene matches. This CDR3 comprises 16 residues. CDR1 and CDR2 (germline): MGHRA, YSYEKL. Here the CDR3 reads CASSQGVTGVTDTQYF. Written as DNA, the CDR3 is TGCGCCAGCAGCCAAGGGGTGACAGGGGTCACAGATACGCAGTATTTT.

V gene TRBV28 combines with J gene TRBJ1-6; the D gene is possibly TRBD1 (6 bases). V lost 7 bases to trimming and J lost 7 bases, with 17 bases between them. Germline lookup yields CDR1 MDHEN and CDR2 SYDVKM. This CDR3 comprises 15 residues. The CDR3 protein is CASTGWAGGNSPLHF. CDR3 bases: TGTGCCAGCACGGGTTGGGCGGGGGGCAATTCACCCCTCCACTTT.

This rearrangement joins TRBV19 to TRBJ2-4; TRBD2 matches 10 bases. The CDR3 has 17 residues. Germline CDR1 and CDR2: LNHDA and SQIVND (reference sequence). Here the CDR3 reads CAPHGTSENGAKNIQYF. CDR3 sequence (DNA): TGTGCTCCCCACGGGACTAGCGAAAATGGAGCCAAAAACATTCAGTACTTC.

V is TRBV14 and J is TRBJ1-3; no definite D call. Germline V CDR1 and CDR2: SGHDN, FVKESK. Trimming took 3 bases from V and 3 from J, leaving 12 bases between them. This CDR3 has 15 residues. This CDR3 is CASSQRWSGGNTIYF. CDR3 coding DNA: TGTGCCAGCAGCCAGAGGTGGAGTGGTGGAAACACCATATATTTT.

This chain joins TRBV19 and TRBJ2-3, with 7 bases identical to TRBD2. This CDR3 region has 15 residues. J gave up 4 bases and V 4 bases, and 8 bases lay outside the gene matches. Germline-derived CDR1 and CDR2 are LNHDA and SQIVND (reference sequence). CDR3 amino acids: CASSKASGNPDTQYF. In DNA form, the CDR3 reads TGTGCCAGTAGTAAGGCTAGCGGTAACCCAGATACGCAGTATTTT.